A single sample gave rise to the 32 T cell receptor beta chains below, sequenced in a study of blood T cell repertoires in COVID-19. TCRdb keeps only in-frame clones here, not all; method: immunoSEQ multiplex PCR. The table lists about 130,000 clones, around 85% of them singletons. The sample was peripheral blood. All receptors come from an elderly woman with COVID-19, enrolled during active disease.

This clone was found a few times. The genes are TRBV7-2 and TRBJ2-7; D is possibly TRBD2 (6 bases). The germline V gene has CDR1 SGHTA and CDR2 FQGNSA. The CDR3 consists of 16 residues. V lost 2 bases and J lost 1, with 15 bases in between. The CDR3 reads CASSLSSGTWSYEQYF. The CDR3 DNA reads as TGTGCCAGCAGCTTAAGTAGCGGTACGTGGTCCTACGAGCAGTACTTC.

This chain joins TRBV9 and TRBJ2-2; D uncertain. Germline V gene lookup returns CDR1 SGDLS and CDR2 YYNGEE. V dropped 0 bases and J dropped 1 base, with 10 bases sitting between them. This CDR3 is 16 amino acids long. The CDR3 sequence is CASSVGPSGNTGELFF. The CDR3 region has the DNA TGTGCCAGCAGCGTAGGGCCTTCGGGGAACACCGGGGAGCTGTTTTTT.

V is TRBV28 and J is TRBJ2-1; 8 bases are shared with TRBD2. Unmatched junction bases numbered 19, after V lost 2 bases and J lost 1 base. CDR3 length: 21 amino acids. Germline V lookup: CDR1 MDHEN, CDR2 SYDVKM. Here the CDR3 reads CASSLKREQTTSAASYNEQFF. CDR3 in DNA: TGTGCCAGCAGTTTAAAACGGGAGCAGACGACTAGCGCTGCGTCCTACAATGAGCAGTTCTTC. Complete variable domain (other parts from reference TRBV28 and TRBJ2-1): DVKVTQSSRYLVKRTGEKVFLECVQDMDHENMFWYRQDPGLGLRLIYFSYDVKMKEKGDIPEGYSVSREKKERFSLILESASTNQTSMYLCASSLKREQTTSAASYNEQFFGPGTRLTVL.

This CDR3 reads CASSPSGTGKDTQYF. CDR3 coding DNA: TGTGCCAGCAGCCCCTCCGGGACAGGCAAAGATACGCAGTATTTT. The chain combines TRBV7-2 with TRBJ2-3; 8 bases align to TRBD1. The junction had 9 bases not matched to a gene; V was cut back by 5 bases and J by 5 bases. This CDR3 has 15 residues. Germline V CDR1 and CDR2: SGHTA, FQGNSA.

This chain connects TRBV5-1 to TRBJ1-6, with 7 bases matching TRBD1. After removal of 0 bases from V and 7 bases from J, the junction contained 4 bases not matched to a gene. This CDR3 has 15 amino acids. The germline V gene has CDR1 SGHRS and CDR2 YFSETQ. In DNA, the CDR3 is TGCGCCAGCAGCTTGGATTCAGGGGGGAATTCACCCCTCCACTTT. It encodes CASSLDSGGNSPLHF.

The count of this clone is one. This sequence joins TRBV3-1 (or the pseudogene TRBV3-2) and TRBJ2-1; 8 positions agree with TRBD2. J was trimmed by 7 bases and V by 4 bases; bases with no gene match: 3. Germline CDR1 LGHDT, CDR2 YNNKEL (reference sequence). CDR3 length equals 13 residues. The CDR3 loop reads CASSPTSENEQFF. The CDR3 DNA reads as TGTGCCAGCAGCCCGACTAGCGAGAATGAGCAGTTCTTC.

The chain uses TRBV6-2 or TRBV6-3 and TRBJ2-1; tentative D call: TRBD2 (6 bases). The V end was cut by 2 bases, the J end by 5 bases, with 13 bases between. Germline V gene sequence: CDR1 MNHEY, CDR2 SVGEGT. There are 15 residues in the CDR3. The DNA for the CDR3 is TGTGCCAGCAGTTACGTGGTACTAGCAGACAATGAGCAGTTCTTC. Amino acids: CASSYVVLADNEQFF.

The chain is built from TRBV29-1 and TRBJ1-1; TRBD1 agrees at 10 bases. V lost 2 bases to trimming and J lost 3 bases; unmatched junction nucleotides: 3. Germline CDR1 is SQVTM and CDR2 is ANQGSEA. The CDR3 spans 14 residues. The CDR3 here is CSVESGQGDTEAFF. DNA of the CDR3: TGCAGCGTTGAATCTGGACAGGGGGACACTGAAGCTTTCTTT. The full variable domain, rest sourced from reference TRBV29-1 and TRBJ1-1, is SAVISQKPSRDICQRGTSLTIQCQVDSQVTMMFWYRQQPGQSLTLIATANQGSEATYESGFVIDKFPISRPNLTFSTLTVSNMSPEDSSIYLCSVESGQGDTEAFFGQGTRLTVV.

The gene calls are TRBV19 and TRBJ1-5; D gene ambiguous. The CDR3 is made up of 13 amino acids. The ends were cut back, 6 bases at V and 4 bases at J, with 10 bases in the middle. From germline, CDR1 is LNHDA and CDR2 SQIVND (reference sequence). DNA of the CDR3: TGTGCCAGTAGCTGGCAGAATAATCAGCCCCAGCATTTT. Amino acid sequence: CASSWQNNQPQHF.

This chain joins TRBV12-3 or TRBV12-4 and TRBJ1-1, with D hard to call. The V gene lost 1 base and the J gene lost 7 bases, with 10 bases spanning the gap. The CDR3 contains 13 residues. The CDR3 coding sequence is TGTGCCAGCAGTTTAGATGGGAGGGTTGAAGCTTTCTTT. Encoded protein: CASSLDGRVEAFF.

The CDR3 region has the DNA TGTGCCAGCAGCCAAGGACAGGAGAATGAAAAACTGTTTTTT. Its protein product is CASSQGQENEKLFF. The V gene is TRBV4-2, the J gene TRBJ1-4, with D possibly TRBD1 on 6 matching bases. The CDR3 sequence is 14 residues long. The germline gives CDR1 LGHNA, CDR2 YNFKEQ. V was shortened by 1 base and J by 5 bases, with 8 bases between the two germline ends.

The genes are TRBV6-5 and TRBJ1-3, with 7 bases matching TRBD1. The V gene end was trimmed by 6 bases and the J gene end by 2 bases; junction bases not matched to a gene: 1. The CDR3 runs to 13 residues. CDR1 and CDR2 from the germline V gene are MNHEY and SVGAGI. The CDR3 DNA sequence: TGTGCCAGCAGGACAGGGACTGGAAACACCATATATTTT. It translates to CASRTGTGNTIYF.

The chain employs TRBV5-1 and TRBJ2-3; 16 positions agree with TRBD2. Looked up from germline, CDR1 is SGHRS and CDR2 is YFSETQ. The CDR3 totals 16 residues. Trimming at V came to 4 bases and at J to 4 bases, leaving 3 bases not matched to a gene. CDR3 bases: TGCGCCAGCAGCACTGGGACTAGCGGGAGGGCAGATACGCAGTATTTT. Its translation is CASSTGTSGRADTQYF.

This clone was observed a handful of times. CDR3 sequence (DNA): TGCGCCAGCAGCTTGTTGCAGGGACAGGATACTGAAGCTTTCTTT. This gives the protein CASSLLQGQDTEAFF. The chain is built from TRBV5-1 and TRBJ1-1, with 8 bases fitting TRBD1. The CDR3 loop spans 15 amino acids. Germline trimming cut 1 base from V and 5 bases from J; bases unmatched to any gene: 7. Germline CDR1 SGHRS, CDR2 YFSETQ. The variable domain in full, with the rest retrieved from reference TRBV5-1 and TRBJ1-1, is KAGVTQTPRYLIKTRGQQVTLSCSPISGHRSVSWYQQTPGQGLQFLFEYFSETQRNKGNFPGRFSGRQFSNSRSEMNVSTLELGDSALYLCASSLLQGQDTEAFFGQGTRLTVV.

The chain employs TRBV19 and TRBJ2-3; D not certain. Trimming removed 6 bases at V and 4 bases at J, with 17 bases between. The CDR3 spans 15 residues. Looked up from germline, CDR1 is LNHDA and CDR2 is SQIVND (reference sequence). DNA of the CDR3: TGTGCCAGTAGCTTATCGGTGTTGCACCCAGATACGCAGTATTTT. Amino acids: CASSLSVLHPDTQYF. The full variable domain, in which reference TRBV19 and TRBJ2-3 provide the parts outside the CDR3, is DGGITQSPKYLFRKEGQNVTLSCEQNLNHDAMYWYRQDPGQGLRLIYYSQIVNDFQKGDIAEGYSVSREKKESFPLTVTSAQKNPTAFYLCASSLSVLHPDTQYFGPGTRLTVL.

This chain links TRBV4-3 with TRBJ2-3; TRBD2 agrees at 13 bases. The CDR3 covers 15 residues. The germline V gene encodes CDR1 LGHNA and CDR2 YSLEER. V lost 4 bases to trimming and J lost 3 bases; unmatched junction nucleotides: 1. The CDR3, as DNA: TGCGCCAGCAGCCCGACTAGCGGGGGGACAGATACGCAGTATTTT. Protein sequence: CASSPTSGGTDTQYF.

This clone turned up a few times. This chain connects TRBV24-1 to TRBJ1-2; 7 nucleotides line up with TRBD1. The CDR3 is 16 residues long. The J segment lost 7 bases and the V segment lost 4 bases, leaving 14 bases of the junction unmatched. Germline loops: CDR1 KGHDR, CDR2 SFDVKD. The CDR3 reads CATSDSGQRGSFGYTF. Here the CDR3 DNA reads TGTGCCACCAGTGACTCGGGACAGAGAGGGTCTTTTGGCTACACCTTC.

The chain carries TRBV7-9 and TRBJ2-2; TRBD2 aligns across 9 bases. This CDR3 contains 15 residues. After removal of 2 bases from V and 7 bases from J, the junction contained 5 bases not matched to a gene. The germline V gene encodes CDR1 SEHNR and CDR2 FQNEAQ (reference sequence). In nucleotides, the CDR3 is TGTGCCAGCAGCTTATCTAGCGGGATTGTCGGGGAGCTGTTTTTT. As protein: CASSLSSGIVGELFF.

V gene TRBV15 combines with J gene TRBJ1-4; no clear D gene. Germline values: CDR1 LNHNV, CDR2 YYDKDF (reference sequence). V was cut by 1 base and J by 6 bases, with 9 bases left in between. The CDR3 spans 14 residues. The CDR3 spells CATSRVTRDEKLFF. The CDR3 nucleotides are TGTGCCACCAGCAGAGTAACGAGGGATGAAAAACTGTTTTTT.

This rearrangement joins TRBV5-1 to TRBJ1-4; 10 bases are a match to TRBD1. CDR1 and CDR2 (germline): SGHRS, YFSETQ. Trimming cost V 4 bases and J 14 bases; bases outside gene matches: 8. The CDR3 has 13 residues. Here the CDR3 DNA reads TGCGCCAGCAGCCCCGGGACAGGGGATAAGCTGTTTTTT. As protein: CASSPGTGDKLFF. The full variable domain, with the rest looked up from reference TRBV5-1 and TRBJ1-4, is KAGVTQTPRYLIKTRGQQVTLSCSPISGHRSVSWYQQTPGQGLQFLFEYFSETQRNKGNFPGRFSGRQFSNSRSEMNVSTLELGDSALYLCASSPGTGDKLFFGSGTQLSVL.

The chain recombines TRBV11-3 with TRBJ2-1; 7 bases line up with TRBD1. J gave up 2 bases and V 1 base, and 11 bases lay outside the gene matches. The CDR3 covers 18 residues. Germline V lookup: CDR1 SGHNT, CDR2 YENEEA. The CDR3 nucleotides are TGTGCCAGCAGCTTAGGACAGGGTACTAGTTCCCCCTACAATGAGCAGTTCTTC. This gives the protein CASSLGQGTSSPYNEQFF.

The chain links TRBV11-1 to TRBJ2-5, with D possibly TRBD1 on 6 matching bases. The germline gives CDR1 SGHAT, CDR2 FQDESV (reference sequence). The CDR3 runs 15 residues. V lost 5 bases and J 0 bases, leaving 13 bases between the germline ends. CDR3 nucleotides: TGTGCCAGCAGCCTCTCCCAGGGGAACCAAGAGACCCAGTACTTC. Its translation: CASSLSQGNQETQYF.

The chain is built from TRBV5-1 and TRBJ2-1; D remains unclear. Trimming removed 0 bases at V and 4 bases at J, with 14 bases between. Germline V gives CDR1 SGHRS, CDR2 YFSETQ. The CDR3 loop spans 16 amino acids. CDR3 sequence (DNA): TGCGCCAGCAGCTTGGCTACTTCTTCGGGTTACAATGAGCAGTTCTTC. This translates into CASSLATSSGYNEQFF.

This chain links TRBV7-9 with TRBJ2-1, with D tentatively TRBD2 (6 bases). V was shortened by 4 bases and J by 7 bases, with 11 bases between the two germline ends. The CDR3 loop spans 13 amino acids. CDR1 is SEHNR and CDR2 is FQNEAQ in the germline V gene (reference sequence). The CDR3 DNA reads TGTGCCAGCAGCTACATGGGACTTAATGAGCAGTTCTTC. Amino acids: CASSYMGLNEQFF.

The chain is built from TRBV14 and TRBJ2-7, with 7 bases fitting TRBD1. The germline V gene has CDR1 SGHDN and CDR2 FVKESK. This CDR3 comprises 18 residues. Trimming removed 1 base from V and 6 bases from J; junction bases left unmatched: 18. CDR3 nucleotides: TGTGCCAGCAGCCAAGCCGGGATACAGGGGTCTTTTCCCGCCGAGCAGTACTTC. Protein: CASSQAGIQGSFPAEQYF.

This chain connects TRBV28 to TRBJ1-2; a weak D match, TRBD1 (5 bases). Germline V gives CDR1 MDHEN, CDR2 SYDVKM. The ends were cut back, 6 bases at V and 7 bases at J, with 18 bases in the middle. The CDR3 has 14 residues. CDR3: CASSWGVGGSGYTF. The CDR3 DNA reads as TGTGCCAGCAGCTGGGGGGTTGGAGGGAGTGGCTACACCTTC.

The chain joins TRBV5-1 to TRBJ1-5; 7 nucleotides agree with TRBD1. The V gene end was trimmed by 5 bases and the J gene end by 4 bases; junction bases not matched to a gene: 9. CDR1 and CDR2 (germline): SGHRS, YFSETQ. This CDR3 is 15 amino acids long. CDR3 in amino acids: CASSLTGQTNQPQHF. The CDR3 nucleotides are TGCGCCAGCAGTCTTACGGGACAGACGAATCAGCCCCAGCATTTT.

The chain carries TRBV9 and TRBJ2-2, with 8 bases fitting TRBD1. Germline trimming cut 2 bases from V and 4 bases from J; bases unmatched to any gene: 7. Germline V gene lookup returns CDR1 SGDLS and CDR2 YYNGEE. The CDR3 is made up of 16 amino acids. The CDR3 DNA sequence: TGTGCCAGCAGCGTCCGCCAGGGGGCCAGCACCGGGGAGCTGTTTTTT. Encoded protein: CASSVRQGASTGELFF.

The chain employs TRBV28 and TRBJ1-2; TRBD1 matches at 7 bases. With 6 bases clipped from V and 0 bases from J, the junction kept 7 bases outside the gene matches. Germline values: CDR1 MDHEN, CDR2 SYDVKM. There are 15 residues in the CDR3. The CDR3 nucleotides are TGTGCCAGCAGACGACAGGGAGGATCTAACTATGGCTACACCTTC. This encodes CASRRQGGSNYGYTF.

The V gene is TRBV3-1 (or the pseudogene TRBV3-2), the J gene TRBJ2-1, with 15 bases fitting TRBD2. The CDR3 runs 20 residues. J was trimmed by 8 bases and V by 3 bases; bases with no gene match: 17. CDR1 LGHDT and CDR2 YNNKEL come from the germline V gene (reference sequence). The DNA for the CDR3 is TGTGCCAGCAGCCATCTCAAAGGACTAGCGGGAGGGCCCCCTAGAGATGAGCAGTTCTTC. Its protein is CASSHLKGLAGGPPRDEQFF.

V gene TRBV28 combines with J gene TRBJ2-7, with D hard to call. CDR1 and CDR2 (germline): MDHEN, SYDVKM. CDR3 length: 13 amino acids. V lost 3 bases to trimming and J lost 6 bases, with 12 bases between them. Here the CDR3 reads CASSFVVSGEQYF. The CDR3 region has the DNA TGTGCCAGCAGTTTCGTAGTATCCGGCGAGCAGTACTTC.

V gene TRBV3-1 (or the pseudogene TRBV3-2) combines with J gene TRBJ2-1, with unresolved D. The V end lost 0 bases, the J end lost 7 bases, and 4 bases lay between the germline ends. This CDR3 is built from 12 residues. Germline CDR1 and CDR2: LGHDT and YNNKEL (reference sequence). The CDR3 is CASSQDENEQFF. The CDR3 DNA follows: TGTGCCAGCAGCCAAGATGAGAATGAGCAGTTCTTC.